The present entry profiles one TCR beta chain with its context. The V gene's germline CDR1 is SGHTA and CDR2 FQGNSA. The CDR3 sequence is 15 residues long. Trimming pared 7 bases from V and 3 bases from J, leaving 16 bases between. The data were obtained in a study of human versus mouse CDR3 diversity and MHC coevolution. Here immunoSEQ multiplex PCR was the method, and the copy in TCRdb shows in-frame clones only, minus some. The table lists roughly 81,000 clones, about 93% of them singletons. The receptor comes from a person aged 30-70 years in good health. The chain is built from TRBV7-2 and TRBJ2-4; perhaps TRBD2 as D (6 bases). The specimen was naive CD4+ T cells from blood. As for subset: CD45RO-negative CD62L-positive naive CD4 T cells. CDR3 sequence reads: CASTYGGYDKNIQYF. The CDR3 bases are TGTGCCAGCACCTATGGGGGGTATGACAAAAACATTCAGTACTTC.